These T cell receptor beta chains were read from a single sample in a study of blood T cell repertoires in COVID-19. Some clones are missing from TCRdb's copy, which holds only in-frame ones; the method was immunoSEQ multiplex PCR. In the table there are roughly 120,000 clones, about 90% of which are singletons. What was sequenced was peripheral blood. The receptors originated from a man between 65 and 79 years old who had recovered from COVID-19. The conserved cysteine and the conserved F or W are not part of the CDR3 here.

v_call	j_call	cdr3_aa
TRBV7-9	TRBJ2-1	ASSLARAGGRNEQF
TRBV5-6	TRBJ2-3	ASSPGRGDTQY
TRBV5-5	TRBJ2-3	ASSPASGKDTQY
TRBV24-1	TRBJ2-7	ATALAGVEYEQY
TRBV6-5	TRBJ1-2	ASRQAGYGYT
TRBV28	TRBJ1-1	ASSLMGQEAF
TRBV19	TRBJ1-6	ASSFRGGGDSPLH
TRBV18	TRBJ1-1	ASSPTGDTEAF
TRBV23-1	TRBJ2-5	ASSQSKGETQY
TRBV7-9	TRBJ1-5	ASSETGGGNQPQH
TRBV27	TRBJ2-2	ASTSYRGGGRSGELF
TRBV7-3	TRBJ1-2	ASSLNPTDYGYT
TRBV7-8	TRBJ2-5	ASSLVRGETQY
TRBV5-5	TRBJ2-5	ASSLGGGETQY
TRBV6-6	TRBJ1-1	ASSLSGGEAF
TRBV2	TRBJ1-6	ASSEAGGRRSPLH
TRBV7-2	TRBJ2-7	ASSPGGTQTYEQY
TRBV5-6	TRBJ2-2	ASSPDSGQVTHTGELF
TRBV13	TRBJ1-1	ASSRGGGTEAF
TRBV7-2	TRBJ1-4	ASSLARGGKLF
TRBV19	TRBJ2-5	ASRRGQWETQY
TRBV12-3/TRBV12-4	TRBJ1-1	ASSFGGNTEAF
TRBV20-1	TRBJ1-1	SASSGGLLSEAF
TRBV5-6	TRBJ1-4	ASSLISGGGEKLF
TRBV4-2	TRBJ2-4	ASSPRGRAAKNIQY
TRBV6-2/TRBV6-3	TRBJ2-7	ASSYPRGPYEQY
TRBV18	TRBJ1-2	ASSPEGLYGYT
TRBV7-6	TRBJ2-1	ASSLISSGHFFYNEQF
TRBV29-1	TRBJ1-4	SVGGRGEGEKLF
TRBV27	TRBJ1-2	ASSSGTGVGYT
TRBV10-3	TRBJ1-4	AISKSGRLNEKLF
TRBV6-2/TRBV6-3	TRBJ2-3	ASSKLAGETDTQY